These 24 T cell receptor beta chains share one sample of origin, sequenced in a study of cytomegalovirus exposure and HLA in healthy donors (dated by TCRdb to about 2017). The library was prepared using the immunoSEQ multiplex PCR assay. For the multiplex PCR, a mixture combining 60 forward primers for TCR Vbeta segments and 13 reverse primers for TCR Jbeta segments was used. In its TCRdb copy, this immuneACCESS table keeps in-frame sequences only and misses some clones. Where compared with another copy, unresolved V genes explain less than half of these, and the others have no known cause. In all, the sample holds some 150,000 clones, and around 78% of those were seen once. The ten biggest clones cover roughly 3% of the sample. Sample: PBMCs. Source of these receptors: a male donor in good health and CMV-seronegative.

The V call is TRBV6-5, the J call TRBJ1-1; the D gene is possibly TRBD1 (5 bases). V was shortened by 2 bases and J by 2 bases, with 12 bases between the two germline ends. From germline, CDR1 is MNHEY and CDR2 SVGAGI. This CDR3 has 15 amino acids. CDR3 sequence reads: CASSYQMTANTEAFF. Here the CDR3 DNA reads TGTGCCAGCAGTTACCAGATGACAGCCAACACTGAAGCTTTCTTT.

The rearrangement joins TRBV27 to TRBJ1-1; no clear D gene. The CDR3 loop spans 13 amino acids. The V end lost 3 bases, the J end lost 4 bases, and 9 bases lay between the germline ends. The germline V gene encodes CDR1 MNHEY and CDR2 SMNVEV (reference sequence). Here the CDR3 reads CASSFGVSTEAFF. CDR3 sequence (DNA): TGTGCCAGCAGTTTCGGGGTCAGCACTGAAGCTTTCTTT.

This clone was found once. J is TRBJ1-1 and V is TRBV29-1; D ambiguous. The CDR3 is made up of 13 amino acids. Trimming stripped 2 bases from V and 3 bases from J, with 10 bases between. In germline, CDR1 is SQVTM, CDR2 ANQGSEA. In DNA form, the CDR3 reads TGCAGCGTTGAAACTATTGTGGACACTGAAGCTTTCTTT. It codes for CSVETIVDTEAFF. The entire variable domain, with the rest obtained from reference TRBV29-1 and TRBJ1-1, is as follows: SAVISQKPSRDICQRGTSLTIQCQVDSQVTMMFWYRQQPGQSLTLIATANQGSEATYESGFVIDKFPISRPNLTFSTLTVSNMSPEDSSIYLCSVETIVDTEAFFGQGTRLTVV.

The chain employs TRBV2 and TRBJ2-7; TRBD2 aligns across 10 bases. V was clipped by 6 bases and J by 3 bases; unmatched bases: 8. The V gene's germline CDR1 is SNHLY and CDR2 FYNNEI. This CDR3 has 15 residues. CDR3 loop: CASRDMLAGDYEQYF. DNA of the CDR3: TGTGCCAGCAGGGACATGCTAGCGGGGGACTACGAGCAGTACTTC.

With respect to this clone: Other nucleotide sequences in the sample specify the same CDR3. The chain employs TRBV7-9 and TRBJ1-4; 9 positions agree with TRBD1. Per the germline V gene, CDR1 is SEHNR and CDR2 is FQNEAQ (reference sequence). The CDR3 extends over 14 amino acids. V was pared by 1 base and J by 6 bases, with 0 bases of the junction left unmatched. CDR3 in amino acids: CASSLGQGDEKLFF. CDR3 nucleotide sequence: TGTGCCAGCAGCTTAGGACAGGGGGATGAAAAACTGTTTTTT.

CDR3 sequence (DNA): TGCAGCGTTGAAAGACGATCGACAGGGGAGAATTCACCCCTCCACTTT. Amino acids: CSVERRSTGENSPLHF. This rearrangement joins TRBV29-1 to TRBJ1-6; 8 bases align to TRBD1. V lost 2 bases and J lost 7; bases outside the gene matches: 10. Germline CDR1 and CDR2: SQVTM and ANQGSEA. The CDR3 has 16 amino acids.

The V call is TRBV19, the J call TRBJ1-5; D is unclear. The CDR3 sequence is 16 residues long. The V gene's germline CDR1 is LNHDA and CDR2 SQIVND (reference sequence). Trimming stripped 7 bases from V and 7 bases from J, with 23 bases between. CDR3 protein: CASTPPSSLGWQPQHF. CDR3 nucleotide sequence: TGTGCCAGTACCCCTCCATCGAGCCTCGGTTGGCAGCCCCAGCATTTT.

This clone has only one observation. Relative to the germline gene, one junction end is altered; a read error may explain this. The J gene is TRBJ2-2, the V gene TRBV7-9; D gene unclear. The CDR3 sequence is 12 residues long. The germline gives CDR1 SEHNR, CDR2 FQNEAQ (reference sequence). The CDR3 DNA follows: TGTTCCAGCAGCTTAGTGCGGCGGGAGCTGTTTTTT. Protein sequence: CSSSLVRRELFF.

The chain couples TRBV7-2 to TRBJ2-2, with 10 bases lining up with TRBD2. Trimming cost V 2 bases and J 6 bases; bases outside gene matches: 0. The CDR3 is 14 residues long. Germline V lookup: CDR1 SGHTA, CDR2 FQGNSA. The CDR3 coding sequence is TGTGCCAGCAGCTTAACTAGCGGGGCCGGGGAGCTGTTTTTT. It yields the protein CASSLTSGAGELFF. The full variable domain, completed using reference TRBV7-2 and TRBJ2-2, is GAGVSQSPSNKVTEKGKDVELRCDPISGHTALYWYRQSLGQGLEFLIYFQGNSAPDKSGLPSDRFSAERTGGSVSTLTIQRTQQEDSAVYLCASSLTSGAGELFFGEGSRLTVL.

This chain joins TRBV5-1 and TRBJ1-2; 9 bases align to TRBD1. The CDR3 consists of 13 residues. With 0 bases clipped from V and 8 bases from J, the junction kept 2 bases outside the gene matches. CDR1 SGHRS and CDR2 YFSETQ come from the germline V gene. Here the CDR3 reads CASSLGTGVGYTF. As DNA, the CDR3 is TGCGCCAGCAGCTTGGGGACAGGGGTCGGCTACACCTTC.

This rearrangement joins TRBV27 to TRBJ2-7; tentatively, D is TRBD2 (5 bases). V was trimmed by 4 bases and J by 0 bases, leaving 7 bases between them. Germline V gives CDR1 MNHEY, CDR2 SMNVEV (reference sequence). This CDR3 has 13 residues. The chain's CDR3 is CASSWRISYEQYF. CDR3 coding DNA: TGTGCCAGCAGTTGGAGGATCTCCTACGAGCAGTACTTC.

This rearrangement joins TRBV5-8 to TRBJ1-2; TRBD1 matches at 7 bases. The CDR3 sequence is 13 residues long. CDR1 and CDR2 (germline): SGHTS, YDEGEE. With 4 bases clipped from V and 7 bases from J, the junction kept 7 bases outside the gene matches. The CDR3 DNA reads TGTGCCAGCAGCAATTACGACAGGGCTGGCTACACCTTC. Translation gives CASSNYDRAGYTF.

This chain connects TRBV12-5 to TRBJ1-1; possible D gene TRBD1, 5 bases. The CDR3 contains 13 residues. V dropped 1 base and J dropped 6 bases, with 9 bases sitting between them. Germline V gene lookup returns CDR1 LGHNT and CDR2 FRNRAP. CDR3 protein: CASGLAGYAEAFF. The CDR3 DNA follows: TGTGCTAGTGGTTTGGCAGGGTACGCTGAAGCTTTCTTT.

In this sample, this clone turned up a few times. The chain is built from TRBV5-6 and TRBJ2-1; tentative D call: TRBD1 (5 bases). The CDR3 is 15 amino acids. V lost 2 bases, J lost 5 bases, and 14 bases lay in between. Germline CDR1 SGHDT, CDR2 YYEEEE. CDR3 amino acids: CASSFRWGVHNEQFF. The DNA of the CDR3 is TGTGCCAGCAGCTTCCGTTGGGGCGTCCACAATGAGCAGTTCTTC.

CDR3 in amino acids: CASCYGGAQITRNEQFF. The CDR3 coding sequence is TGTGCCAGCTGCTACGGGGGGGCCCAGATAACGAGGAATGAGCAGTTCTTC. This chain links TRBV28 with TRBJ2-1; TRBD2 matches 8 bases. V lost 8 bases and J lost 7; bases outside the gene matches: 19. The CDR3 is 17 amino acids. Germline CDR1 MDHEN, CDR2 SYDVKM.

Here the CDR3 DNA reads TGTGCCAGCAGCAAAGTTGGGGGGGTTAGCAATCAGCCCCAGCATTTT. It is translated as CASSKVGGVSNQPQHF. This chain connects TRBV21-1 to TRBJ1-5. TRBV21-1 is flagged as a pseudogene. The CDR3 sequence is 16 residues long.

This clone was seen a handful of times. The V gene is TRBV7-9, the J gene TRBJ2-7; D is ambiguous. V lost 3 bases and J lost 0, with 9 bases in between. This CDR3 spans 14 amino acids. Germline lookup yields CDR1 SEHNR and CDR2 FQNEAQ (reference sequence). The CDR3 DNA reads as TGTGCCAGCAGCTTCCATGGCGGCTCCTACGAGCAGTACTTC. Protein sequence: CASSFHGGSYEQYF.

This rearrangement joins TRBV29-1 to TRBJ1-2, with D perhaps matching TRBD1 (6 bases). Germline assignment: CDR1 SQVTM and CDR2 ANQGSEA. V dropped 4 bases and J dropped 6 bases, with 12 bases sitting between them. CDR3 length: 12 amino acids. The chain's CDR3 is CSVVYGDNGYTF. DNA of the CDR3: TGCAGCGTTGTGTACGGGGACAATGGCTACACCTTC.

The chain carries TRBV9 and TRBJ1-2; 8 positions agree with TRBD1. V shed 5 bases, J shed 6 bases, and the junction held 12 bases outside the gene matches. The CDR3 has 15 residues. Looked up from germline, CDR1 is SGDLS and CDR2 is YYNGEE. CDR3 region: CASSSTGVFRDGYTF. The CDR3 region has the DNA TGTGCCAGCAGTTCGACAGGGGTATTTCGGGATGGCTACACCTTC.

The CDR3 loop reads CASRRDSMREKLFF. In nucleotides, the CDR3 is TGTGCCAGCAGACGGGACAGCATGAGAGAAAAACTGTTTTTT. This rearrangement joins TRBV6-5 to TRBJ1-4; 7 bases align to TRBD1. Looked up from germline, CDR1 is MNHEY and CDR2 is SVGAGI. V dropped 6 bases and J dropped 8; count of bases not matched to a gene: 9. CDR3 size: 14 residues.

The chain recombines TRBV4-1 with TRBJ2-1; 9 bases are a match to TRBD2. V dropped 4 bases and J dropped 6; count of bases not matched to a gene: 10. CDR1 is MGHRA and CDR2 is YSYEKL in the germline V gene. CDR3 length equals 16 residues. The CDR3 here is CASSPTGLAGTNEQFF. The CDR3 nucleotides read TGCGCCAGCAGCCCTACAGGGCTAGCGGGAACCAATGAGCAGTTCTTC.

V usage is TRBV18 and J usage is TRBJ2-7; 7 nucleotides align to TRBD2. Germline trimming cut 3 bases from V and 0 bases from J; bases unmatched to any gene: 11. CDR1 is KGHSH, CDR2 LQKENI, per germline. The CDR3 is 17 amino acids. The CDR3 DNA is TGTGCCAGCTCACCCCTCGGGCTAGCGGATAGCTCCTACGAGCAGTACTTC. Protein: CASSPLGLADSSYEQYF.

This clone was observed a handful of times. The CDR3 is CASSSGTGTNEKLFF. The DNA of the CDR3 is TGTGCCAGCAGCTCCGGGACAGGAACTAATGAAAAACTGTTTTTT. The chain is built from TRBV13 and TRBJ1-4, with 8 bases lining up with TRBD1. Germline lookup yields CDR1 PRHDT and CDR2 FYEKMQ (reference sequence). The V segment lost 4 bases and the J segment 1 base; nucleotides outside the gene matches: 2. The CDR3 spans 15 residues.

The gene calls are TRBV9 and TRBJ2-7; 10 bases are a match to TRBD2. Germline values: CDR1 SGDLS, CDR2 YYNGEE. The CDR3 has 15 amino acids. With V trimmed by 2 bases and J by 2 bases, 4 bases remained unmatched. DNA for the CDR3: TGTGCCAGCAGCGTCGGGACTAGCGTCCCCTACGAGCAGTACTTC. This gives the protein CASSVGTSVPYEQYF.